Reported below is one T cell receptor (beta chain). The data were obtained in a study of shared clonotypes between healthy human individuals. Generated by immunoSEQ multiplex PCR, the TCRdb table keeps only in-frame clones and is missing some. The sample contains about 470,000 clones, roughly 77% of which appear only once. This TCR was sampled from a woman between 35 and 50 years old in good health. Some clones in this sample may be carry-over from other donors' samples. The sample comprised PBMCs.

The CDR3 DNA sequence: TGTGCCAGCAGGAGGGGATCTCGGGGGGACTATGGCTACACCTTC. Its translation: CASRRGSRGDYGYTF. The chain uses TRBV6-1 and TRBJ1-2, with D possibly matching TRBD1 (5 bases). The CDR3 runs to 15 residues. V lost 6 bases and J 3 bases, leaving 17 bases between the germline ends. Germline CDR1 reads MNHNS; CDR2 reads SASEGT.